This TCR beta chain is drawn from a study of T cell repertoires in cytomegalovirus infection. Overall study findings and caveats: CMV carriers with the relevant HLA were identified by cumulative public TCR beta family frequency. Dominating the ex vivo response were HLA-C-restricted CMV-specific TCR beta clonotypes.

In its sample, this clonotype was seen many times. Its target is not known. The CDR3 consists of 16 residues. Germline V CDR1 and CDR2: SGHTA, FQGNSA. V was cut by 1 base and J by 2 bases, with 15 bases left in between. TCRdb re-called the reads with MiXCR, one entry per CDR3 protein. The table has more than 200,000 distinct CDR3 sequences, 9.1% seen once. The sequence came from a human donor in good health (CMV status not recorded). Some clones in this sample may be carry-over from other donors' samples. The sequenced sample was PBMCs. The chain employs TRBV7-2 and TRBJ2-7, with no clear D. CDR3 sequence reads: CASSLEGTSNTYEQYF. DNA for the CDR3: TGTGCCAGCAGCTTAGAGGGCACCAGTAACACCTACGAGCAGTACTTC.